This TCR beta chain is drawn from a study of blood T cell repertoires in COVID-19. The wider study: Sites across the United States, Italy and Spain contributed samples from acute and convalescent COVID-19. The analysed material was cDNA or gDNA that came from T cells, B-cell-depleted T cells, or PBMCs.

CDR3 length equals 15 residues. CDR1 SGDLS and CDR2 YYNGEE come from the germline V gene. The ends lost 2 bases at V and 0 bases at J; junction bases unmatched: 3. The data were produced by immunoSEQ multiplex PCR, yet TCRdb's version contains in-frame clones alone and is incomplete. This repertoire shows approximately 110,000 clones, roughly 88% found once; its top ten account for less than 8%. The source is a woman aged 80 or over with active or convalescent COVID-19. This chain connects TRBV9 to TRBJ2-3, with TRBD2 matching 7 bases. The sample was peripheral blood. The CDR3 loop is CASSVGSGSTDTQYF. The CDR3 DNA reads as TGTGCCAGCAGCGTCGGTAGCGGGAGCACAGATACGCAGTATTTT.